This T cell receptor (beta chain) was found in a study of blood T cell repertoires in COVID-19. Original data processing: Using reference gene primer amplification, nucleated cell counts were estimated. Only in-frame clones appear in the TCRdb table, and some are missing; sequencing was by immunoSEQ multiplex PCR. V and J calls and clone size are given by that table; D and trimming were obtained from the DNA. This table holds 300,000 to 450,000 clones, approximately 77% found once. Material: peripheral blood. The clonotype originates from a human donor with acute or convalescent COVID-19. The donor label of this sample is uncertain.

CDR3 DNA sequence: TGTGCCAGCAGAAGGACTAGCGGCCTCGGGGAGACCCAGTACTTC. Encoded protein: CASRRTSGLGETQYF. This chain connects TRBV27 to TRBJ2-5; 10 bases line up with TRBD2. The CDR3 covers 15 residues. After removal of 6 bases from V and 5 bases from J, the junction contained 9 bases not matched to a gene. Germline CDR1 is MNHEY and CDR2 is SMNVEV (reference sequence).